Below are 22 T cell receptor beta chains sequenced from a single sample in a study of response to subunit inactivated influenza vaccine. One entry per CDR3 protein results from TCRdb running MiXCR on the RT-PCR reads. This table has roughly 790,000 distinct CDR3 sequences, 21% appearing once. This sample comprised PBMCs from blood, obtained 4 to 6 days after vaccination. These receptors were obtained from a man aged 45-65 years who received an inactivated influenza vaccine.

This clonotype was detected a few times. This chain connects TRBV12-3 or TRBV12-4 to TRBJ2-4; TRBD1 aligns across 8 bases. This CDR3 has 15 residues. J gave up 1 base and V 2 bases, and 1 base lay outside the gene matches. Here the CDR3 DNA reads TGTGCCAGCAGTTTACAGGGGGCTGCCAAAAACATTCAGTACTTC. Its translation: CASSLQGAAKNIQYF.

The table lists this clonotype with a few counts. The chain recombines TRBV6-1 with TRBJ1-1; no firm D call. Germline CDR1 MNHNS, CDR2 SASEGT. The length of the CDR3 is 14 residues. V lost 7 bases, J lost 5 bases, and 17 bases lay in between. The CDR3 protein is CASKPPGGGTEAFF. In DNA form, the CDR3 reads TGTGCCAGCAAGCCCCCAGGAGGAGGGACTGAAGCTTTCTTT.

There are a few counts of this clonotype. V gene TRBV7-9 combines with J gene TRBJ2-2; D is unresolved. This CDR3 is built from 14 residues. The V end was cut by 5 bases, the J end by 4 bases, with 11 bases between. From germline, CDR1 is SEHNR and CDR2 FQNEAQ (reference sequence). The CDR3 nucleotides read TGTGCCAGCAGCCCCTCTTACTCCACCGGGGAGCTGTTTTTT. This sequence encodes CASSPSYSTGELFF.

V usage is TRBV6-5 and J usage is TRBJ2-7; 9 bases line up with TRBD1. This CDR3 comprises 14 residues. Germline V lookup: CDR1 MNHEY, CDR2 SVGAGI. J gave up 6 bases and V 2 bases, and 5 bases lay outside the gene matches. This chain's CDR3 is CASSYGTGIGEQYF. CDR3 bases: TGTGCCAGCAGTTACGGGACAGGGATAGGCGAGCAGTACTTC.

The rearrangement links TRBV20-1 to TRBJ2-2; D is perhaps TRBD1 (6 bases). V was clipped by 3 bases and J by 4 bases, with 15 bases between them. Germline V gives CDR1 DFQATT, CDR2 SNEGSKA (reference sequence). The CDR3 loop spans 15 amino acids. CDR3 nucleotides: TGCAGTGCTAGTCCACAAAACAGGGCCACCGGGGAGCTGTTTTTT. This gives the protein CSASPQNRATGELFF.

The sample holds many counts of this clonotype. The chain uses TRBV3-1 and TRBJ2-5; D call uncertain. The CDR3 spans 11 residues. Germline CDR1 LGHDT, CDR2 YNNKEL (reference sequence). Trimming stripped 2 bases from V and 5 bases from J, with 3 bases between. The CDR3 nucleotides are TGTGCCAGCAGCCAACGGGAGACCCAGTACTTC. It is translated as CASSQRETQYF.

The CDR3 reads CASSYRDSQDTQYF. Here the CDR3 DNA reads TGTGCCAGCAGTTACCGGGACTCTCAGGATACGCAGTATTTT. The chain recombines TRBV28 with TRBJ2-3; weak D call: TRBD2 (6 bases). Per germline, CDR1 MDHEN and CDR2 SYDVKM. The ends were cut back, 4 bases at V and 6 bases at J, with 14 bases in the middle. There are 14 residues in the CDR3.

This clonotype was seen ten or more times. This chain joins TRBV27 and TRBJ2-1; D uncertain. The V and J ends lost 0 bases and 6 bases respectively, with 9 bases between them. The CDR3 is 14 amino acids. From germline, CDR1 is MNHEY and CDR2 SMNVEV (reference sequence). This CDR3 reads CASSLSVKTNEQFF. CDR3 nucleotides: TGTGCCAGCAGTTTATCGGTAAAAACCAATGAGCAGTTCTTC.

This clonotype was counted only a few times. CDR3 DNA: TGTGCCAGCAGCCCATGGGACACCCGCTACGAGCAGTACTTC. Its translation: CASSPWDTRYEQYF. The chain recombines TRBV3-1 with TRBJ2-7; possibly TRBD1 for D (6 bases). The CDR3 is 14 residues long. Between the trimmed V and J ends, which lost 4 bases and 3 bases, there was a span of 13 bases. Per germline, CDR1 LGHDT and CDR2 YNNKEL (reference sequence).

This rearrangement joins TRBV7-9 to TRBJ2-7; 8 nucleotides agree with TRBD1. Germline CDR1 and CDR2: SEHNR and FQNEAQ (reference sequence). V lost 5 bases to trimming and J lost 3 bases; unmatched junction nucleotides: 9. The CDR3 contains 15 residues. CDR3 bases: TGTGCCAGCAGCACCGCCGGGACAGGTTACTACGAGCAGTACTTC. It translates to CASSTAGTGYYEQYF.

CDR3 in DNA: TGTGCCAGCAGTATAGAGGGCAGTCCACTCAACGAGCAGTACTTC. This translates into CASSIEGSPLNEQYF. V usage is TRBV28 and J usage is TRBJ2-7, with a tentative D call TRBD2 (5 bases). The CDR3 runs 15 residues. CDR1 MDHEN and CDR2 SYDVKM come from the germline V gene. V was cut by 5 bases and J by 5 bases, with 19 bases left in between. The whole variable domain, filled in from reference TRBV28 and TRBJ2-7, reads DVKVTQSSRYLVKRTGEKVFLECVQDMDHENMFWYRQDPGLGLRLIYFSYDVKMKEKGDIPEGYSVSREKKERFSLILESASTNQTSMYLCASSIEGSPLNEQYFGPGTRLTVT.

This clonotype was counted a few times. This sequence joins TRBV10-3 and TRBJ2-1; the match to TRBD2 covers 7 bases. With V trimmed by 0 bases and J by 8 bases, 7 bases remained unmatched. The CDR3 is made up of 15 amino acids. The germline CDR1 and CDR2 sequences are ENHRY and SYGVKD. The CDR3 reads CAISESNGRIDEQFF. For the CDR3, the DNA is TGTGCCATCAGTGAGTCCAACGGGAGGATCGATGAGCAGTTCTTC.

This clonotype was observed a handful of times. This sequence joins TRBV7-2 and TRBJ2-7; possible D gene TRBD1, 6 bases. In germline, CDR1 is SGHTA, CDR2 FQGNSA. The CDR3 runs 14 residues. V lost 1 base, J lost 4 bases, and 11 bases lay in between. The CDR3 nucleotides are TGTGCCAGCAGCTTAGACCAGGGGCGGTACGAGCAGTACTTC. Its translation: CASSLDQGRYEQYF.

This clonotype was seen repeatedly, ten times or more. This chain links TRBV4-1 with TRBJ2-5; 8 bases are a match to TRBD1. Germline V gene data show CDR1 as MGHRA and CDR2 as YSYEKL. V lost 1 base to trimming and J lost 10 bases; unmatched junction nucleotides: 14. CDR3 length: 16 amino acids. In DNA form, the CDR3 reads TGCGCCAGCAGCCAAGCAAGGACAGGGCCTTCTCAGGGCCAGTACTTC. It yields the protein CASSQARTGPSQGQYF.

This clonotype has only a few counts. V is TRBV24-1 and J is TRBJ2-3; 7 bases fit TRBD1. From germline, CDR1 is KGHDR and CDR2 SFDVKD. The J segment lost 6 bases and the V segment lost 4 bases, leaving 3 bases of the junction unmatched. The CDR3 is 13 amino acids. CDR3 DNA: TGTGCCACCAGTGAAGACAGGGCGGATACGCAGTATTTT. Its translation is CATSEDRADTQYF.

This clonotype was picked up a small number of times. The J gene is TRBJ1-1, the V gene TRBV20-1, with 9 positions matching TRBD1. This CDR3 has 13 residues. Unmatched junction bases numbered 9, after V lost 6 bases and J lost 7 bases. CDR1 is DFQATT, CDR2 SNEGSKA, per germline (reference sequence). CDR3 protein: CSAQTGGRSEAFF. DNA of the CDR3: TGCAGTGCGCAGACAGGGGGGAGAAGTGAAGCTTTCTTT.

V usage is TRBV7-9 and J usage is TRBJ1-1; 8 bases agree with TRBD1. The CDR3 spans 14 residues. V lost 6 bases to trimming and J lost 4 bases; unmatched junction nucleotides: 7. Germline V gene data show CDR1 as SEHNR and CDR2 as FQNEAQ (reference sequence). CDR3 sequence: CASSPGGYTTEAFF. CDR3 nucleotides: TGTGCCAGCAGTCCAGGGGGCTATACCACTGAAGCTTTCTTT.

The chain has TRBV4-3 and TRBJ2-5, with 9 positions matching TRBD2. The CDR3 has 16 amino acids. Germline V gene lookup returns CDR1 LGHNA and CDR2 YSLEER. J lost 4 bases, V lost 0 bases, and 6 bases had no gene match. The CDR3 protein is CASSQDPGLATETQYF. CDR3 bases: TGCGCCAGCAGCCAAGACCCCGGACTAGCGACAGAGACCCAGTACTTC.

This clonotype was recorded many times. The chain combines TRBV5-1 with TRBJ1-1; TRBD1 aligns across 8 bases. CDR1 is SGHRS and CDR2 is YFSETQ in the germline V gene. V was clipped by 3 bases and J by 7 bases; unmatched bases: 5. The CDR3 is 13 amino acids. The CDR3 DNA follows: TGCGCCAGCAGCTCGGGGACAGGAGGTGAAGCTTTCTTT. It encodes CASSSGTGGEAFF.

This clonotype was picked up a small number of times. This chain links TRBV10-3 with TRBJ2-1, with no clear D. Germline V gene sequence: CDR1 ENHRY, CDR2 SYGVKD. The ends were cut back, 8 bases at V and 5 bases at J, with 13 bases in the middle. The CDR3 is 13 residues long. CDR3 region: CAIGFQSDNEQFF. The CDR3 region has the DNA TGTGCCATCGGCTTTCAGTCGGACAATGAGCAGTTCTTC.

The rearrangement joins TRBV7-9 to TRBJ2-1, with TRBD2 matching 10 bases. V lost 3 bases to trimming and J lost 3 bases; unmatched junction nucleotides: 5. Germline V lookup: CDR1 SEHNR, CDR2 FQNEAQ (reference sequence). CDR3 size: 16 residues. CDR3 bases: TGTGCCAGCAGCTTGTCTAGCGGGAGCTACTACAATGAGCAGTTCTTC. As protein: CASSLSSGSYYNEQFF.

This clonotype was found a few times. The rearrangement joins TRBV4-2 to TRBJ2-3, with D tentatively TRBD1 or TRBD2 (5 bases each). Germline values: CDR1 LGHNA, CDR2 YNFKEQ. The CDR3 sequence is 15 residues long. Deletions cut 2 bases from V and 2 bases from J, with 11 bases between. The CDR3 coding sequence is TGTGCCAGCAGCCAACCGGGACCAACCACAGATACGCAGTATTTT. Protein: CASSQPGPTTDTQYF.